This is a list of T cell receptor beta chains from one sample in a study of cytomegalovirus exposure and HLA in healthy donors. The protocol was immunoSEQ multiplex PCR, while the TCRdb copy is restricted to in-frame clones and leaves out a portion. In the table there are 250,000 to 350,000 clones, roughly 88% of which are singletons. Input material: PBMCs. Source of these receptors: a man between 35 and 55 years old in good health and CMV-seropositive. Both conserved end residues are part of each CDR3. Each record gives: J gene, clone size, D gene, CDR3 length, V gene, CDR3 DNA, CDR3 protein. D genes are given only for firm matches. For some rows the clone size is stated as once, few or many, or as a class when expanded; others skip it.

TRBJ2-3 | . | TRBD2 | 16 | TRBV7-3 | TGTGCCAGCAGCTTGCTAGCGGGAGGGACCACAGATACGCAGTATTTT | CASSLLAGGTTDTQYF
TRBJ1-2 | . | TRBD1 | 15 | TRBV15 | TGTGCCACCAGCAGCCGACAGGGGGATAGCTATGGCTACACCTTC | CATSSRQGDSYGYTF
TRBJ1-2 | . | . | 13 | TRBV19 | TGTGCCAGTAGCCAGATGGGCGTCTATGGCTACACCTTC | CASSQMGVYGYTF
TRBJ1-1 | . | TRBD1 | 13 | TRBV7-6 | TGTGCCAGCAGCGCCCGACAGGGGGAAGTCGCTTTCTTT | CASSARQGEVAFF
TRBJ2-5 | . | TRBD1 | 16 | TRBV6-1 | TGTGCCAGCAGTGAAGCCTGGGGACAGAACTTAGAGACCCAGTACTTC | CASSEAWGQNLETQYF
TRBJ2-1 | . | . | 15 | TRBV5-4 | TGTGCCAGCAACCATTACAGGGTTGAGAACAATGAGCAGTTCTTC | CASNHYRVENNEQFF
TRBJ2-7 | . | TRBD1 | 15 | TRBV28 | TGTGCCAGCAGTCAGACAGGGGCTGCGTTCTACGAGCAGTACTTC | CASSQTGAAFYEQYF
TRBJ2-4 | . | . | 15 | TRBV11-2 | TGTGCCAGCACCCCTCCAGGGAAGGCCAAAAACATTCAGTACTTC | CASTPPGKAKNIQYF
TRBJ1-3 | . | . | 21 | TRBV28 | TGTGCCAGCAGTTTATGGTACCTTGTAGGGAGCTCAGGCTTCTCTGGAAACACCATATATTTT | CASSLWYLVGSSGFSGNTIYF
TRBJ2-1 | . | TRBD2 | 16 | TRBV29-1 | TGCAGCGTTGAAAGACTAGCGGGAGGGTTCAGGGGTGAGCAGTTCTTC | CSVERLAGGFRGEQFF
TRBJ1-4 | . | . | 15 | TRBV5-1 | TGCGCCAGCAGCCACCAGGGGTCAAATAATGAAAAACTGTTTTTT | CASSHQGSNNEKLFF
TRBJ1-1 | . | . | 15 | TRBV5-4 | TGTGCCAGCTCACCCCGCGGGGGGGGGAACACTGAAGCTTTCTTT | CASSPRGGGNTEAFF
TRBJ2-7 | . | TRBD2 | 13 | TRBV4-3 | TGCGCCAGCGGTACCGGGAGGGGAGGCGAGCAGTACTTC | CASGTGRGGEQYF
TRBJ2-2 | . | . | 16 | TRBV15 | TGTGCCACCAGCCCACTGAGAGTGGGGGCCACCGGGGAGCTGTTTTTT | CATSPLRVGATGELFF
TRBJ2-3 | . | . | 17 | TRBV4-1 | TGCGCCAGCAGCCAAGGGGGGGGGCGGTCTAGCACAGATACGCAGTATTTT | CASSQGGGRSSTDTQYF
TRBJ2-7 | . | TRBD2 | 15 | TRBV19 | TGTGCCAGTAGTCCACCGGGACTAGCGGCTTCCGAGCAGTACTTC | CASSPPGLAASEQYF
TRBJ1-2 | . | . | 13 | TRBV5-1 | TGCGCCAGCAGCTTGGTGGCGGACTATGGCTACACCTTC | CASSLVADYGYTF
TRBJ2-3 | once | TRBD1 | 16 | TRBV5-4 | TGTGCCAGCAGCTTCACCTTGGACAGGAGCACAGATACGCAGTATTTT | CASSFTLDRSTDTQYF
TRBJ1-3 | . | . | 18 | TRBV6-4 | TGTGCCAGCAGTGACCCCGGATTTCCCGGGAAAGCTGGAAACACCATATATTTT | CASSDPGFPGKAGNTIYF
TRBJ2-7 | . | . | 16 | TRBV28 | TGTGCCAGCAGTTCTAACAGGGAAAGGGTTACCTACGAGCAGTACTTC | CASSSNRERVTYEQYF
TRBJ2-1 | . | TRBD1 | 16 | TRBV9 | TGTGCCAGCAGCGTAGGCGGCAGGGGGTCCTACAATGAGCAGTTCTTC | CASSVGGRGSYNEQFF
TRBJ1-4 | once | TRBD1 | 15 | TRBV29-1 | TGCAGCGTTGCGGGACAGGGTTCAATCGATGAAAAACTGTTTTTT | CSVAGQGSIDEKLFF
TRBJ2-5 | . | TRBD2 | 16 | TRBV28 | TGTGCCAGCAGCAGTGGACTAGCGGGAGCGCAAGAGACCCAGTACTTC | CASSSGLAGAQETQYF
TRBJ2-3 | . | TRBD1 | 15 | TRBV5-6 | TGTGCCAGCAGCTTGGGGACAGGGGGGTCAGATACGCAGTATTTT | CASSLGTGGSDTQYF
TRBJ2-2 | . | TRBD1 | 18 | TRBV5-6 | TGTGCCAGCAGCCCTCTGAAATCGACAGGGGGCTGGACCGGGGAGCTGTTTTTT | CASSPLKSTGGWTGELFF
TRBJ2-1 | once | TRBD2 | 18 | TRBV4-1 | TGCGCCAGCAGCCACCGTCGGACTAGCGGGTTAGGCTACAATGAGCAGTTCTTC | CASSHRRTSGLGYNEQFF
TRBJ2-7 | . | TRBD2 | 14 | TRBV29-1 | TGCAGCGTTGGAGGTCTAGCGGAGACCTACGAGCAGTACTTC | CSVGGLAETYEQYF
TRBJ2-1 | few | TRBD2 | 16 | TRBV19 | TGTGCCAGTAGTAAAACCTTAGCGGGAGGAGCAAATGAGCAGTTCTTC | CASSKTLAGGANEQFF
TRBJ1-6 | few | TRBD1 | 18 | TRBV28 | TGTGCCAGCAGCCGAGACAGGGAGGCTAGCTCCTATAATTCACCCCTCCACTTT | CASSRDREASSYNSPLHF
TRBJ1-1 | . | . | 15 | TRBV6-5 | TGTGCCAGCAGTTATAGGCAACAGGGAAACACTGAAGCTTTCTTT | CASSYRQQGNTEAFF
TRBJ1-2 | . | . | 13 | TRBV11-2 | TGTGCCAGCAGCCGGGGGGACGGCCCCGGCTACACCTTC | CASSRGDGPGYTF
TRBJ2-5 | . | TRBD2 | 15 | TRBV5-6 | TGTGCCAGCAGCCCACCGGGACTAGCGGGGGAGACCCAGTACTTC | CASSPPGLAGETQYF
TRBJ1-5 | . | TRBD1 | 15 | TRBV2 | TGTGCCAGCAGCGGAGGACAGGGCAGCAATCAGCCCCAGCATTTT | CASSGGQGSNQPQHF
TRBJ2-3 | . | . | 16 | TRBV9 | TGTGCCAGCAGCGTAGGAGCAAATACGTGGACAGATACGCAGTATTTT | CASSVGANTWTDTQYF
TRBJ2-7 | . | . | 14 | TRBV4-1 | TGCGCCAGCAGCCCCGGGGGAGCAGCCTACGAGCAGTACTTC | CASSPGGAAYEQYF
TRBJ2-2 | . | TRBD2 | 14 | TRBV10-3 | TGTGCCACCGAAGCGGGAGAGAAGACCGGGGAGCTGTTTTTT | CATEAGEKTGELFF
TRBJ1-2 | . | . | 11 | TRBV20-1 | TGCAGCCTCACCGGGGGATATGGCTACACCTTC | CSLTGGYGYTF
TRBJ2-1 | . | . | 14 | TRBV2 | TGTGCCAGCCGAGGCTTGATAGGAGACAATGAGCAGTTCTTC | CASRGLIGDNEQFF
TRBJ2-1 | . | TRBD2 | 18 | TRBV28 | TGTGCCAGCAGTCCCCTCTTTTCGGCTAGCGGGCAAGGGATTGAGCAGTTCTTC | CASSPLFSASGQGIEQFF
TRBJ1-2 | . | . | 16 | TRBV9 | TGTGCCAGCAGCGCTCACCGGGACTTCCGGGCCTATGGCTACACCTTC | CASSAHRDFRAYGYTF